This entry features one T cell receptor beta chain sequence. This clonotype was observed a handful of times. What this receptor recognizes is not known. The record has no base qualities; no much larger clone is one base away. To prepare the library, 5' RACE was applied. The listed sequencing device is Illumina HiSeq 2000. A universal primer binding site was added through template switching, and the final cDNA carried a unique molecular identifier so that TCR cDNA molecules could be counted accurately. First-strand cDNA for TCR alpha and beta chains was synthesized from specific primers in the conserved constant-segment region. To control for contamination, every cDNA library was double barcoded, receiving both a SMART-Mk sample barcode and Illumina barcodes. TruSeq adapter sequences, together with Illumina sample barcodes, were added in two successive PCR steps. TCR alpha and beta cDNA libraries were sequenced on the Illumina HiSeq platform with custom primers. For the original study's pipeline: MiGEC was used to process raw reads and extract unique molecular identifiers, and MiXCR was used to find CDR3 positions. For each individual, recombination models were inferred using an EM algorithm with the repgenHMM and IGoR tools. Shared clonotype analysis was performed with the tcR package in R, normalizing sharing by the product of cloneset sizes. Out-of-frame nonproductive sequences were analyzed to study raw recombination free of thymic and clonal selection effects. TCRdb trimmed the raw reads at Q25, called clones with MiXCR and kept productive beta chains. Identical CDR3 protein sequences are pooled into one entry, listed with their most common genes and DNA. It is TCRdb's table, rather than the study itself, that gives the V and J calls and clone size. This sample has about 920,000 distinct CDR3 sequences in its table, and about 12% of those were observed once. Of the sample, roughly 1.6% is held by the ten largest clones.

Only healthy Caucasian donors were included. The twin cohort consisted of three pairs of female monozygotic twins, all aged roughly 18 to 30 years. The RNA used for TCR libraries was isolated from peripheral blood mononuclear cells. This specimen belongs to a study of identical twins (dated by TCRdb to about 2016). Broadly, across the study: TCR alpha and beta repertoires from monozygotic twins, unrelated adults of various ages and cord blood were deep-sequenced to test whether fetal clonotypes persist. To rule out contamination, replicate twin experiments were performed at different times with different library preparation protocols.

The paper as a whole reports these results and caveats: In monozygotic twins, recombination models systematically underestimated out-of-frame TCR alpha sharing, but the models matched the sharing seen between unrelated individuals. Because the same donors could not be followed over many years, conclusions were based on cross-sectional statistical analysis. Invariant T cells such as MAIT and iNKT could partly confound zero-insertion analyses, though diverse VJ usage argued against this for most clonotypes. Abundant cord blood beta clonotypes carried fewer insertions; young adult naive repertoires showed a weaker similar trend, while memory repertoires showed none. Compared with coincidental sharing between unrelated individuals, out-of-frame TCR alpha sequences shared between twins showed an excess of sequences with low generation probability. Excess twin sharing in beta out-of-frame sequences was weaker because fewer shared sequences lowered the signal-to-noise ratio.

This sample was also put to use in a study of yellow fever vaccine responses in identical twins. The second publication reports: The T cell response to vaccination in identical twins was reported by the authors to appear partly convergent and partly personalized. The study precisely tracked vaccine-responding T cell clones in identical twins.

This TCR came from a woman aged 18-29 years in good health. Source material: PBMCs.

The sequenced DNA is TGTGCCAGCAGTTATAGCTGGGGTAATGAGCAGTTCTTC. Protein translation: CASSYSWGNEQFF. Rearrangement joined TRBV27 to TRBJ2-1; confidence is insufficient to name the D gene. Taken from the germline V gene (reference sequence), the CDR1 and CDR2 loops are MNHEY and SMNVEV. The CDR3, cysteine through phenylalanine, is 13 amino acids long. Only the CDR3 portion is preserved as DNA: 39 bases, with reading frame beginning at the first base. V sheds 4 bases and J sheds 7 bases, leaving 11 bases between their ends.